This T cell receptor (beta chain) was profiled in a study of cytomegalovirus exposure and HLA in healthy donors. The CDR3 contains 11 residues. V lost 6 bases and J lost 14, with 13 bases in between. Per germline, CDR1 SNHLY and CDR2 FYNNEI. Profiling relied on immunoSEQ multiplex PCR, and the TCRdb table lists in-frame clones only, not all of them. The data show about 360,000 clones, 86% seen once. The sequenced material came from PBMCs. This chain uses TRBV2 with TRBJ1-4; the D gene is possibly TRBD1 (6 bases). This clonotype was obtained from a woman between 18 and 29 years old in good health and CMV-seronegative. The CDR3 nucleotides are TGTGCCAGCAGGGAGCCGGGGGGCCTGTTTTTT. Protein: CASREPGGLFF. Looking up the rest from reference TRBV2 and TRBJ1-4 gives the full variable domain: EPEVTQTPSHQVTQMGQEVILRCVPISNHLYFYWYRQILGQKVEFLVSFYNNEISEKSEIFDDQFSVERPDGSNFTLKIRSTKLEDSAMYFCASREPGGLFFGSGTQLSVL.